This T cell receptor (beta chain) was recorded in a study of patients and donors after allogeneic stem cell transplantation. Germline CDR1 is LGHNA and CDR2 is YNFKEQ. The CDR3 consists of 15 residues. V lost 0 bases, J lost 7 bases, and 9 bases stayed unmatched. This clonotype was detected a few times. TCRdb re-called the RT-PCR reads through MiXCR, storing one row per CDR3 protein. The sample shows 400,000 to 500,000 distinct CDR3 sequences, 16% of them seen only once. The V gene is TRBV4-2, the J gene TRBJ2-7; 7 bases are shared with TRBD2. The sample consisted of blood, either unsorted or a sorted T cell fraction (not recorded which). This sequence originates from a human donor who was either an allogeneic HSCT recipient or a stem cell or donor lymphocyte infusion donor (not recorded which). It is not recorded whose cells these are; they may come from a transplant donor. CDR3 sequence reads: CASSQDGLVFGEQYF. The CDR3 nucleotides read TGTGCCAGCAGCCAAGATGGACTAGTGTTTGGGGAGCAGTACTTC.